Detailed here is one TCR beta chain. Mismatch with germline at one junction end may stem from a read error. This entry is derived from a study of blood T cells in healthy people across ages. Background on the study: Template switching caught about one barcoded beta molecule for each two T cells.

CDR1 and CDR2 from the germline V gene are MNHNY and SVGAGI (reference sequence). The CDR3 covers 14 residues. No fewer than 5 micrograms of total RNA were isolated from every sample. Sample-barcoded 5' priming and a J-beta primer mix drove a second PCR of 7 to 11 cycles. Per-sample output comprised a minimum of 2.5 million paired-end reads containing CDR3. MiXCR was run by TCRdb on the 5' RACE reads, yielding one entry per CDR3 protein. This table holds just under 750,000 distinct CDR3 sequences, 22% found once. Sequencing input: blood. V gene TRBV6-6 combines with J gene TRBJ2-5, with 11 bases aligning to TRBD2. The clonotype originates from a man aged 65 to 79 in good health. CDR3 sequence reads: CAGRGTSGQETQYF. The CDR3, as DNA: TGTGCCGGCAGGGGGACTAGCGGCCAAGAGACCCAGTACTTC.